These T cell receptor beta chains were read from a single sample in a study of T cell repertoires in cytomegalovirus infection. From the reads, TCRdb called clonotypes with MiXCR, one entry per CDR3 protein. The sample lists around 170,000 distinct CDR3 sequences; 13% to 15% were seen once. The sample comprised PBMCs. Receptor source: a human donor in good health (CMV status not recorded). Some clones in this sample may be carry-over from other donors' samples. CDR3s leave out the opening cysteine and the closing phenylalanine or tryptophan. Each record gives: D gene, V gene, CDR3 protein. D genes are given only for firm matches.

D gene: -; V gene: TRBV5-6; CDR3 protein: ASSSWTVTYEQY
D gene: TRBD1; V gene: TRBV2; CDR3 protein: ASRGTDYEQY
D gene: -; V gene: TRBV6-2/TRBV6-3; CDR3 protein: ASRGVGGLIGELF
D gene: -; V gene: TRBV11-2; CDR3 protein: ASSSIKPGLRKSGYGYT
D gene: -; V gene: TRBV7-4; CDR3 protein: ASSQTDGYEQY
D gene: -; V gene: TRBV6-6; CDR3 protein: ASSYRTAPGNTIY
D gene: TRBD2; V gene: TRBV11-3; CDR3 protein: ASSYRGDEQF
D gene: TRBD2; V gene: TRBV7-9; CDR3 protein: ASESGNSYEQY
D gene: TRBD2; V gene: TRBV12-3/TRBV12-4; CDR3 protein: ASSTGLAGGQETQY
D gene: TRBD1; V gene: TRBV7-9; CDR3 protein: ASSPSTGGRNTEAF
D gene: -; V gene: TRBV28; CDR3 protein: ASRRRDWVYEQY
D gene: -; V gene: TRBV7-9; CDR3 protein: ASSLAQGSNTEAF
D gene: -; V gene: TRBV2; CDR3 protein: ASLREVTNTEAF
D gene: -; V gene: TRBV12-3/TRBV12-4; CDR3 protein: ASTWDPGNEQF
D gene: -; V gene: TRBV27; CDR3 protein: ASSSERVSYNEQF
D gene: TRBD1; V gene: TRBV7-9; CDR3 protein: ASSLATGPNEKLF
D gene: -; V gene: TRBV12-3/TRBV12-4; CDR3 protein: ASSLKTLNTEAF
D gene: -; V gene: TRBV10-3; CDR3 protein: AISEPLGEAF
D gene: -; V gene: TRBV12-3/TRBV12-4; CDR3 protein: ASSLARRSSPEKLF
D gene: -; V gene: TRBV14; CDR3 protein: ASSPWTATDTQY
D gene: -; V gene: TRBV28; CDR3 protein: ASSLLPNQPQH
D gene: TRBD1; V gene: TRBV6-2/TRBV6-3; CDR3 protein: ASRNPGQNYGYT
D gene: -; V gene: TRBV6-2/TRBV6-3; CDR3 protein: ASSDRHTEQY
D gene: -; V gene: TRBV19; CDR3 protein: ASTPGTANVLT